The 30 T cell receptor beta chains below all came from one sample that was sequenced in a study of Graves' ophthalmopathy and Graves' hyperthyroidism. TCR beta CDR3 amplification used RNA transcripts. HTBI-primed RT-PCR formed the first round, and a multiplex PCR formed the second. Using its own MiXCR run on the multiplex PCR reads, TCRdb lists one record per CDR3 protein. The profile shows under 350,000 distinct CDR3 sequences, about a sixth of them singletons. The sample taken for sequencing was peripheral blood. These TCRs come from an adult man with Graves' ophthalmopathy.

A remark on this clonotype: The junction departs from the called germline gene at one end, perhaps through a read error. The V call is TRBV6-1, the J call TRBJ1-2; 7 nucleotides line up with TRBD1. The length of the CDR3 is 14 residues. Germline assignment: CDR1 MNHNS and CDR2 SASEGT. The CDR3 here is CASRDPGQISGYTF. The CDR3 coding sequence is TGTGCCAGCCGTGACCCGGGACAGATTAGTGGCTACACCTTC.

This clonotype has ten or more counts. This chain connects TRBV29-1 to TRBJ1-1, with 10 bases matching TRBD1. V lost 6 bases to trimming and J lost 7 bases; unmatched junction nucleotides: 17. The CDR3 is made up of 16 amino acids. CDR1 is SQVTM, CDR2 ANQGSEA, per germline. CDR3 coding DNA: TGCAGCGTCCGTACCCATCTTAGACAGGGGGCTAATGAAGCTTTCTTT. This encodes CSVRTHLRQGANEAFF.

The chain is built from TRBV9 and TRBJ1-3, with a weak D call TRBD1 (6 bases). Per the germline V gene, CDR1 is SGDLS and CDR2 is YYNGEE. V lost 0 bases and J lost 4, with 14 bases in between. The CDR3 runs 16 residues. CDR3 coding DNA: TGTGCCAGCAGCGTAGAATGGGGGGCAGGAGGAAACACCATATATTTT. It encodes CASSVEWGAGGNTIYF.

In this sample, this clonotype turned up many times. The genes are TRBV27 and TRBJ2-7; 13 bases are shared with TRBD2. The ends lost 0 bases at V and 2 bases at J; junction bases unmatched: 1. This CDR3 comprises 16 residues. In germline, CDR1 is MNHEY, CDR2 SMNVEV (reference sequence). This CDR3 is CASSLSGLAGAYEQYF. The CDR3 nucleotides are TGTGCCAGCAGTTTATCCGGACTAGCGGGGGCCTACGAGCAGTACTTC.

This clonotype was recorded many times. V gene TRBV7-9 combines with J gene TRBJ2-5; tentatively, D is TRBD1 (6 bases). The CDR3 totals 17 residues. Germline CDR1 reads SEHNR; CDR2 reads FQNEAQ (reference sequence). Deletions cut 5 bases from V and 0 bases from J, with 19 bases between. The CDR3 sequence is CASSNGGPGHDQETQYF. CDR3 in DNA: TGTGCCAGCAGCAATGGTGGACCGGGACACGACCAAGAGACCCAGTACTTC.

This clonotype was found many times. This rearrangement joins TRBV10-3 to TRBJ2-5, with unresolved D. The germline V and J ends were trimmed by 4 bases and 3 bases, with 9 bases remaining between them. The germline CDR1 and CDR2 sequences are ENHRY and SYGVKD. The CDR3 length is 13 residues. The CDR3 DNA is TGTGCCATCAGTGCCAAGGCAGAAGAGACCCAGTACTTC. Protein: CAISAKAEETQYF.

Many counts were recorded for this clonotype. The chain employs TRBV9 and TRBJ2-5; D is undetermined. Germline CDR1 SGDLS, CDR2 YYNGEE. V lost 0 bases and J 1 base, leaving 13 bases between the germline ends. The CDR3 is 16 amino acids. CDR3 nucleotide sequence: TGTGCCAGCAGCGTAGCTACACGGGCGACCCAAGAGACCCAGTACTTC. This encodes CASSVATRATQETQYF. The whole variable domain, filled in from reference TRBV9 and TRBJ2-5, reads DSGVTQTPKHLITATGQRVTLRCSPRSGDLSVYWYQQSLDQGLQFLIQYYNGEERAKGNILERFSAQQFPDLHSELNLSSLELGDSALYFCASSVATRATQETQYFGPGTRLLVL.

This clonotype was detected many times. The V and J genes are TRBV6-1 and TRBJ2-4; D unclear. Germline assignment: CDR1 MNHNS and CDR2 SASEGT. This CDR3 region has 15 residues. Trimming pared 6 bases from V and 8 bases from J, leaving 20 bases between. The CDR3 is CASRPRWTYWDIQYF. The CDR3 nucleotides read TGTGCCAGCAGGCCCCGGTGGACCTATTGGGACATTCAGTACTTC.

This clonotype was seen many times. This sequence joins TRBV19 and TRBJ1-2, with TRBD1 identical over 11 bases. Per the germline V gene, CDR1 is LNHDA and CDR2 is SQIVND (reference sequence). The CDR3 is made up of 14 amino acids. After removal of 6 bases from V and 6 bases from J, the junction contained 6 bases not matched to a gene. The CDR3: CASSRDRGTDGYTF. The DNA of the CDR3 is TGTGCCAGTAGCCGGGACAGGGGGACGGATGGCTACACCTTC. Full variable domain (outside the CDR3, taken from reference TRBV19 and TRBJ1-2): DGGITQSPKYLFRKEGQNVTLSCEQNLNHDAMYWYRQDPGQGLRLIYYSQIVNDFQKGDIAEGYSVSREKKESFPLTVTSAQKNPTAFYLCASSRDRGTDGYTFGSGTRLTVV.

This clonotype was seen at least ten times. This chain joins TRBV6-2 or TRBV6-3 and TRBJ1-1; 8 bases agree with TRBD1. The V segment lost 2 bases and the J segment 0 bases; nucleotides outside the gene matches: 11. The CDR3 extends over 18 amino acids. Germline CDR1 MNHEY, CDR2 SVGEGT. The CDR3, as DNA: TGTGCCAGCAGTTACCCCCCCGGACAGGGCCATATGAACACTGAAGCTTTCTTT. It yields the protein CASSYPPGQGHMNTEAFF.

This clonotype showed up many times. The rearrangement links TRBV25-1 to TRBJ2-3; D not certain. Germline V gene sequence: CDR1 MGHDK, CDR2 SYGVNS. The CDR3 consists of 14 residues. Trimming pared 7 bases from V and 2 bases from J, leaving 13 bases between. CDR3 sequence reads: CASNRGGTTDTQYF. The CDR3 DNA follows: TGTGCCAGCAACAGAGGCGGCACCACAGATACGCAGTATTTT. Using reference TRBV25-1 and TRBJ2-3 for the parts outside the CDR3, the full variable domain is EADIYQTPRYLVIGTGKKITLECSQTMGHDKMYWYQQDPGMELHLIHYSYGVNSTEKGDLSSESTVSRIRTEHFPLTLESARPSHTSQYLCASNRGGTTDTQYFGPGTRLTVL.

This clonotype came up many times. The V and J genes are TRBV20-1 and TRBJ1-3, with TRBD1 as a possible D gene (5 bases). Germline lookup yields CDR1 DFQATT and CDR2 SNEGSKA (reference sequence). Trimming took off 4 bases at V and 0 bases at J, with 13 bases between the two ends. The CDR3 extends over 15 amino acids. CDR3 amino acids: CSANGAPNSGNTIYF. CDR3 nucleotide sequence: TGCAGTGCTAATGGGGCCCCTAACTCTGGAAACACCATATATTTT.

Many counts were recorded for this clonotype. This chain joins TRBV4-2 and TRBJ2-7; no clear D gene. Germline V CDR1 and CDR2: LGHNA, YNFKEQ. The CDR3 contains 13 residues. V shed 0 bases and J shed 4 bases, with 7 bases lying between them. CDR3 sequence reads: CASSQEVGYEQYF. The CDR3 DNA reads as TGTGCCAGCAGCCAAGAAGTCGGGTACGAGCAGTACTTC.

The V and J genes are TRBV6-1 and TRBJ1-2, with no clear D. The CDR3 contains 15 residues. Germline CDR1 MNHNS, CDR2 SASEGT. The V end was cut by 1 base, the J end by 4 bases, with 13 bases between. CDR3 nucleotides: TGTGCCAGCAGTGAAGTATTGGGTGTGGGCTATGGCTACACCTTC. Translating it yields CASSEVLGVGYGYTF.

The CDR3 region has the DNA TGTGCCACCAGTGACCTCCTAGATACGCAGTATTTT. It encodes CATSDLLDTQYF. The chain joins TRBV24-1 to TRBJ2-3; D remains ambiguous. The CDR3 covers 12 residues. Germline CDR1 reads KGHDR; CDR2 reads SFDVKD. The germline V and J ends were trimmed by 4 bases and 5 bases, with 6 bases remaining between them.

This clonotype was detected a few times. J is TRBJ2-4 and V is TRBV7-2, with 10 bases aligning to TRBD2. Germline trimming cut 1 base from V and 4 bases from J; bases unmatched to any gene: 4. Germline V gene sequence: CDR1 SGHTA, CDR2 FQGNSA. This CDR3 has 16 amino acids. DNA of the CDR3: TGTGCCAGCAGCTTAGTTCTAGCGGGAGCTAAAAACATTCAGTACTTC. Protein: CASSLVLAGAKNIQYF.

As concerns this clonotype: A much larger clone sits a single nucleotide away, making a read error possible. This rearrangement joins TRBV30 to TRBJ1-4, with a weak D call TRBD1 (6 bases). Trimming took off 2 bases at V and 4 bases at J, with 11 bases between the two ends. The CDR3 has 14 residues. Per the germline V gene, CDR1 is GTSNPN and CDR2 is SVGIG (reference sequence). CDR3 loop: CAWSRGGVNEKLFF. DNA for the CDR3: TGTGCCTGGAGTCGCGGGGGCGTTAATGAAAAACTGTTTTTT.

The chain has TRBV6-1 and TRBJ1-6; 7 bases fit TRBD1. Trimming cost V 3 bases and J 9 bases; bases outside gene matches: 11. The germline V gene has CDR1 MNHNS and CDR2 SASEGT. The CDR3 contains 16 residues. The CDR3 loop reads CASSDPGQASGSPLHF. The CDR3 DNA reads as TGTGCCAGCAGTGACCCCGGACAGGCCAGCGGTTCACCCCTCCACTTT.

This clonotype was recorded many times. This sequence joins TRBV11-2 and TRBJ2-5; D is possibly TRBD1 (5 bases). Germline CDR1 is SGHAT and CDR2 is FQNNGV. The CDR3 has 14 residues. The V and J ends lost 1 base and 4 bases respectively, with 10 bases between them. This CDR3 is CASSLGSGIETQYF. CDR3 in DNA: TGTGCCAGCAGCTTAGGGTCAGGGATAGAGACCCAGTACTTC.

The sample holds a few counts of this clonotype. The chain couples TRBV19 to TRBJ2-5, with no clear D. CDR3 size: 12 residues. V gave up 4 bases and J gave up 5 bases, with 8 bases separating them. Germline V CDR1 and CDR2: LNHDA, SQIVND (reference sequence). The CDR3 loop is CASSTSVETQYF. The CDR3 bases are TGTGCCAGTAGTACCTCGGTTGAGACCCAGTACTTC.

Ten or more counts support this clonotype. This chain connects TRBV9 to TRBJ2-2; D not certain. Trimming cost V 2 bases and J 8 bases, with 16 bases left between them. Germline CDR1 is SGDLS and CDR2 is YYNGEE. The CDR3 has 15 residues. In nucleotides, the CDR3 is TGTGCCAGCAGCGTCACGCCATACATCCCAGGGGAGCTGTTTTTT. This codes for CASSVTPYIPGELFF.

This clonotype was seen at least ten times. The V gene is TRBV12-3 or TRBV12-4, the J gene TRBJ2-5, with 8 bases aligning to TRBD1. The CDR3 is 15 amino acids. Trimming at V came to 6 bases and at J to 1 base, leaving 7 bases not matched to a gene. DNA for the CDR3: TGTGCCAGCAGCCGACAGGGGAAAATCCAAGAGACCCAGTACTTC. This codes for CASSRQGKIQETQYF.

This clonotype was detected ten times or more. The CDR3 here is CASKGRGETQYF. The CDR3 DNA reads as TGTGCCAGCAAGGGGCGGGGAGAGACCCAGTACTTC. The chain employs TRBV3-1 and TRBJ2-5; weak D call: TRBD2 (6 bases). CDR3 length equals 12 residues. Trimming stripped 7 bases from V and 4 bases from J, with 10 bases between. The germline V gene encodes CDR1 LGHDT and CDR2 YNNKEL (reference sequence).

In its sample, this clonotype was seen many times. The chain carries TRBV2 and TRBJ2-5, with D possibly TRBD2 on 6 matching bases. Deletions cut 11 bases from V and 5 bases from J, with 21 bases between. Per the germline V gene, CDR1 is SNHLY and CDR2 is FYNNEI. The CDR3 extends over 14 amino acids. CDR3 in DNA: TGTGCCTCCCAGGCGCGGGGCCTACAGGAGACCCAGTACTTC. Translated: CASQARGLQETQYF.

This clonotype appeared many times. The chain is built from TRBV4-1 and TRBJ1-1; D is unresolved. CDR1 and CDR2 from the germline V gene are MGHRA and YSYEKL. V was pared by 1 base and J by 0 bases, with 9 bases between. The CDR3 length is 15 residues. CDR3 in DNA: TGCGCCAGCAGCCAAGTGGGCACCTTGAACACTGAAGCTTTCTTT. Amino acid sequence: CASSQVGTLNTEAFF.

The chain couples TRBV6-1 to TRBJ2-7, with 9 nucleotides matching TRBD1. V shed 5 bases, J shed 7 bases, and the junction held 12 bases outside the gene matches. CDR3 size: 15 residues. CDR1 MNHNS and CDR2 SASEGT come from the germline V gene. For the CDR3, the DNA is TGTGCCAGCAGTCGCCCGGGACAGGGCGGTTGGGAGCAGTACTTC. Translating it yields CASSRPGQGGWEQYF.

The chain links TRBV19 to TRBJ2-2; D perhaps matches TRBD2 (5 bases). V shed 5 bases and J shed 5 bases, with 15 bases lying between them. The CDR3 spans 15 residues. Germline-derived CDR1 and CDR2 are LNHDA and SQIVND (reference sequence). The CDR3 coding sequence is TGTGCCAGTAGTCCCCGAAGTCCGGGGACCGGGGAGCTGTTTTTT. This codes for CASSPRSPGTGELFF.

There are many counts of this clonotype. The rearrangement joins TRBV30 to TRBJ2-2, with 11 bases aligning to TRBD1. Per the germline V gene, CDR1 is GTSNPN and CDR2 is SVGIG (reference sequence). The CDR3 extends over 16 amino acids. Unmatched junction bases numbered 7, after V lost 3 bases and J lost 4 bases. This CDR3 is CAWRVGGTGGTGELFF. The DNA for the CDR3 is TGTGCCTGGAGAGTCGGTGGGACAGGGGGCACCGGGGAGCTGTTTTTT.

This clonotype was found many times. J is TRBJ2-2 and V is TRBV12-3 or TRBV12-4; TRBD2 matches at 7 bases. CDR3 length: 15 residues. V lost 5 bases to trimming and J lost 4 bases; unmatched junction nucleotides: 7. CDR3 amino acids: CASSPSGRGTGELFF. CDR3 DNA: TGTGCCAGCAGTCCGTCAGGGAGGGGCACCGGGGAGCTGTTTTTT.

This clonotype came up once. V and J are TRBV15 and TRBJ2-7, with D perhaps matching TRBD2 (6 bases). The DNA end is more similar to TRBJ2-1, so the J call may be wrong. Germline V gives CDR1 LNHNV, CDR2 YYDKDF (reference sequence). CDR3 length: 16 residues. The CDR3 sequence: CATSRGEIGRKNEQFF. CDR3 nucleotide sequence: TGTGCCACCAGCAGAGGGGAGATCGGGAGAAAGAACGAGCAGTTCTTC.